Listed below are T cell receptor beta chains from one sample, sequenced in a study of OX40 agonist ivuxolimab in advanced cancers. Clones were sequenced by immunoSEQ multiplex PCR, and TCRdb holds only the in-frame ones, with some missing. The sample holds 100,000 or so clones, just over 90% seen once. The sequencing here drew on CD4+ or CD8+ T cells sorted from blood, taken in a trial of the OX40 agonist ivuxolimab. All receptors derive from an adult with an advanced solid tumor such as melanoma, head and neck, liver or kidney cancer. The CDR3 runs from the conserved cysteine through the conserved F or W. Each record gives: clone size, D gene, J gene, V gene, CDR3 DNA, CDR3 protein. A D gene is named only where the DNA matches it firmly. Where a row states a size, it is once, few, many or the class of an expanded clone; other rows omit it.

abundance: once; d_gene: .; j_gene: TRBJ1-1; v_gene: TRBV4-2; CDR3nt: TGTGCCAGCAGCCAAGAGCAGGGCCGCACTGAAGCTTTCTTT; CDR3aa: CASSQEQGRTEAFF
abundance: .; d_gene: TRBD1; j_gene: TRBJ1-1; v_gene: TRBV14; CDR3nt: TGTGCCAGCAGCCAACTCCGGACAGGGGGGAACACTGAAGCTTTCTTT; CDR3aa: CASSQLRTGGNTEAFF
abundance: .; d_gene: TRBD1; j_gene: TRBJ1-5; v_gene: TRBV19; CDR3nt: TGTGCCAGTAGTATGGGACAGGAACTTTGGCAGCCCCAGCATTTT; CDR3aa: CASSMGQELWQPQHF
abundance: .; d_gene: .; j_gene: TRBJ2-1; v_gene: TRBV11-2; CDR3nt: TGTGCCAGCAGCTTAGGGCTTGGGGGCAATGAGCAGTTCTTC; CDR3aa: CASSLGLGGNEQFF
abundance: .; d_gene: .; j_gene: TRBJ2-4; v_gene: TRBV4-2; CDR3nt: TGTGCCAGCAGCCAAGAACGGTCGGCGGACTCCTTAGCCAAAAACATTCAGTACTTC; CDR3aa: CASSQERSADSLAKNIQYF
abundance: .; d_gene: TRBD1; j_gene: TRBJ2-2; v_gene: TRBV18; CDR3nt: TGTGCCAGCTCACTACGGACAGGGCCCGGGGAGCTGTTTTTT; CDR3aa: CASSLRTGPGELFF
abundance: .; d_gene: TRBD2; j_gene: TRBJ2-1; v_gene: TRBV4-1; CDR3nt: TGCGCCAGCAGCCAAAGCCGGGGGGGTAGGACCTACAATGAGCAGTTCTTC; CDR3aa: CASSQSRGGRTYNEQFF
abundance: .; d_gene: .; j_gene: TRBJ2-2; v_gene: TRBV9; CDR3nt: TGTGCCAGCAGCGTAATAGCAGAAGGCACCGGGGAGCTGTTTTTT; CDR3aa: CASSVIAEGTGELFF
abundance: .; d_gene: .; j_gene: TRBJ2-7; v_gene: TRBV20-1; CDR3nt: TGCAGTGCTCGGAGGACCTACGAGCAGTACTTC; CDR3aa: CSARRTYEQYF
abundance: .; d_gene: .; j_gene: TRBJ1-2; v_gene: TRBV7-2; CDR3nt: TGTGCCAGCAGCTTAGATGGGGGGCCCTATGGCTACACCTTC; CDR3aa: CASSLDGGPYGYTF
abundance: .; d_gene: .; j_gene: TRBJ2-5; v_gene: TRBV10-3; CDR3nt: TGTGCCATCAGTGGACAAGCGGGCCTCCAAGAGACCCAGTACTTC; CDR3aa: CAISGQAGLQETQYF
abundance: .; d_gene: .; j_gene: TRBJ2-7; v_gene: TRBV28; CDR3nt: TGTGCCAGCACCCTCCCAACGGGGGACGAGCAGTACTTC; CDR3aa: CASTLPTGDEQYF
abundance: .; d_gene: .; j_gene: TRBJ2-3; v_gene: TRBV7-2; CDR3nt: TGTGCCAGCAGCTTAGCAGGGGTCAGCACAGATACGCAGTATTTT; CDR3aa: CASSLAGVSTDTQYF
abundance: .; d_gene: .; j_gene: TRBJ2-5; v_gene: TRBV11-2; CDR3nt: TGTGCCAGCAGCTTAGGCCTAGCAGAGACCCAGTACTTC; CDR3aa: CASSLGLAETQYF
abundance: .; d_gene: .; j_gene: TRBJ2-3; v_gene: TRBV7-7; CDR3nt: TGTGCCAGCAGCGCCGGGAACACAGATACGCAGTATTTT; CDR3aa: CASSAGNTDTQYF
abundance: .; d_gene: TRBD2; j_gene: TRBJ2-7; v_gene: TRBV27; CDR3nt: TGTGCCAGCAGTTTAGCTAGCGGGAGCTCCTACGAGCAGTACTTC; CDR3aa: CASSLASGSSYEQYF
abundance: .; d_gene: .; j_gene: TRBJ2-3; v_gene: TRBV15; CDR3nt: TGTGCCACCAGCAGAGGCGGGGAAAGAGATACGCAGTATTTT; CDR3aa: CATSRGGERDTQYF
abundance: once; d_gene: .; j_gene: TRBJ2-1; v_gene: TRBV30; CDR3nt: TGTGCCTGGAGTTGGGGGAGCTCCTACAATGAGCAGTTCTTC; CDR3aa: CAWSWGSSYNEQFF
abundance: .; d_gene: TRBD1; j_gene: TRBJ1-3; v_gene: TRBV18; CDR3nt: TGTGCCAGCTCACCGGGACAGGGGTCAACCGGAAACACCATATATTTT; CDR3aa: CASSPGQGSTGNTIYF
abundance: .; d_gene: TRBD1; j_gene: TRBJ1-2; v_gene: TRBV9; CDR3nt: TGTGCCAGCAGCGCCCGACAGGGTCCTTATGGCTACACCTTC; CDR3aa: CASSARQGPYGYTF
abundance: .; d_gene: TRBD2; j_gene: TRBJ2-2; v_gene: TRBV5-1; CDR3nt: TGCGCCAGCAGCGTCCTAGCGGGAGGGCAAACCGGGGAGCTGTTTTTT; CDR3aa: CASSVLAGGQTGELFF
abundance: .; d_gene: .; j_gene: TRBJ2-5; v_gene: TRBV9; CDR3nt: TGTGCCAGCAGCCGAATCCTAGGAGGCCAAGAGACCCAGTACTTC; CDR3aa: CASSRILGGQETQYF
abundance: .; d_gene: .; j_gene: TRBJ1-4; v_gene: TRBV4-3; CDR3nt: TGCGCCAGCAGCCAGACCCTCTGGGCAGCTAATGAAAAACTGTTTTTT; CDR3aa: CASSQTLWAANEKLFF
abundance: .; d_gene: TRBD1; j_gene: TRBJ2-2; v_gene: TRBV19; CDR3nt: TGTGCCAGTAGCGAAGGGGGCCGCGTTACCGGGGAGCTGTTTTTT; CDR3aa: CASSEGGRVTGELFF
abundance: .; d_gene: TRBD1; j_gene: TRBJ1-5; v_gene: TRBV28; CDR3nt: TGTGCCAGCAGTTGGACAGGGACGGGCAATCAGCCCCAGCATTTT; CDR3aa: CASSWTGTGNQPQHF
abundance: .; d_gene: .; j_gene: TRBJ2-3; v_gene: TRBV28; CDR3nt: TGTGCCAGCAGTGTCGCAGGGGAGTCCCCAGATACGCAGTATTTT; CDR3aa: CASSVAGESPDTQYF
abundance: .; d_gene: TRBD2; j_gene: TRBJ2-1; v_gene: TRBV9; CDR3nt: TGTGCCAGCAGCGAGCGGACTAGTATGGGCAATGAGCAGTTCTTC; CDR3aa: CASSERTSMGNEQFF
abundance: .; d_gene: TRBD2; j_gene: TRBJ2-5; v_gene: TRBV27; CDR3nt: TGTGCCAGCAGTCCCGGGGGACTACTCCAAGAGACCCAGTACTTC; CDR3aa: CASSPGGLLQETQYF
abundance: .; d_gene: .; j_gene: TRBJ2-7; v_gene: TRBV28; CDR3nt: TGTGCCAGCAGTCCCTCCGGAGGGACGACCTCCTACGAGCAGTACTTC; CDR3aa: CASSPSGGTTSYEQYF
abundance: .; d_gene: TRBD1; j_gene: TRBJ2-2; v_gene: TRBV7-2; CDR3nt: TGTGCCAGCAGCGCCAACAGGGGGGCTGTCACCGGGGAGCTGTTTTTT; CDR3aa: CASSANRGAVTGELFF
abundance: .; d_gene: .; j_gene: TRBJ2-3; v_gene: TRBV5-4; CDR3nt: TGTGCCAGCAGCCTGAAATCAGGGGCCACAGATACGCAGTATTTT; CDR3aa: CASSLKSGATDTQYF
abundance: .; d_gene: .; j_gene: TRBJ2-2; v_gene: TRBV4-3; CDR3nt: TGCGCCAGCAGCCAGGAACCTGGGGGTCAGAGGGGGGAGCTGTTTTTT; CDR3aa: CASSQEPGGQRGELFF
abundance: .; d_gene: .; j_gene: TRBJ2-5; v_gene: TRBV19; CDR3nt: TGTGCCAGTAGTACCATCAGGGGTGAGACCCAGTACTTC; CDR3aa: CASSTIRGETQYF
abundance: .; d_gene: .; j_gene: TRBJ1-3; v_gene: TRBV4-2; CDR3nt: TGTGCCAGCAGCCAAGATTTTACTGGAAACACCATATATTTT; CDR3aa: CASSQDFTGNTIYF
abundance: .; d_gene: .; j_gene: TRBJ2-7; v_gene: TRBV28; CDR3nt: TGTGCCAGCAGTTTGACGACTAGTCTCGACGAGCAGTACTTC; CDR3aa: CASSLTTSLDEQYF
abundance: .; d_gene: .; j_gene: TRBJ2-7; v_gene: TRBV7-8; CDR3nt: TGTGCCAGCAGCTTACACGGGGACGACTACGAGCAGTACTTC; CDR3aa: CASSLHGDDYEQYF
abundance: few; d_gene: .; j_gene: TRBJ1-1; v_gene: TRBV28; CDR3nt: TGTGCCAGCAGTTTGGCAGGGGCTATCATGAACACTGAAGCTTTCTTT; CDR3aa: CASSLAGAIMNTEAFF
abundance: .; d_gene: .; j_gene: TRBJ1-1; v_gene: TRBV9; CDR3nt: TGTGCCAGCAGCGTAGGTGTAGGGGGAGTGACTGAAGCTTTCTTT; CDR3aa: CASSVGVGGVTEAFF
abundance: .; d_gene: TRBD1; j_gene: TRBJ1-1; v_gene: TRBV25-1; CDR3nt: TGTGCCAGCAGTGGATTCGACAGGGTGAGAGAAGCTTTCTTT; CDR3aa: CASSGFDRVREAFF
abundance: .; d_gene: .; j_gene: TRBJ1-2; v_gene: TRBV11-1; CDR3nt: TGTGCCAGCAGCCAGTCCAAGAGTGGCGGCTACACCTTC; CDR3aa: CASSQSKSGGYTF
abundance: .; d_gene: TRBD1; j_gene: TRBJ1-4; v_gene: TRBV11-2; CDR3nt: TGTGCCAGCAGCTTAGATGGAGACAGGGCAGGATTGACTAATGAAAAACTGTTTTTT; CDR3aa: CASSLDGDRAGLTNEKLFF
abundance: .; d_gene: TRBD2; j_gene: TRBJ2-3; v_gene: TRBV5-1; CDR3nt: TGCGCCAGCAGCCAAACTAGCGGGAGGGACACAGATACGCAGTATTTT; CDR3aa: CASSQTSGRDTDTQYF
abundance: .; d_gene: .; j_gene: TRBJ2-6; v_gene: TRBV19; CDR3nt: TGTGCCAGTAGTAACACGGTACTCTGGCGGGCCAACGTCCTGACTTTC; CDR3aa: CASSNTVLWRANVLTF
abundance: .; d_gene: TRBD2; j_gene: TRBJ2-7; v_gene: TRBV7-2; CDR3nt: TGTGCCAGCAGCTTTGGGGGGGGCTCCTACGAGCAGTACTTC; CDR3aa: CASSFGGGSYEQYF
abundance: .; d_gene: .; j_gene: TRBJ1-1; v_gene: TRBV5-6; CDR3nt: TGTGCCAGCAGCTGGGGGACAAATGAAGCTTTCTTT; CDR3aa: CASSWGTNEAFF
abundance: .; d_gene: .; j_gene: TRBJ2-3; v_gene: TRBV4-2; CDR3nt: TGTGCCAGCAGCCTCTCCCCCCCGTCGGATACGCAGTATTTT; CDR3aa: CASSLSPPSDTQYF
abundance: .; d_gene: .; j_gene: TRBJ2-2; v_gene: TRBV9; CDR3nt: TGTGCCAGCAGCGTAGTCCCTAACACCGGGGAGCTGTTTTTT; CDR3aa: CASSVVPNTGELFF
abundance: .; d_gene: TRBD2; j_gene: TRBJ2-1; v_gene: TRBV27; CDR3nt: TGTGCCAGCAGTTTTTTGAGCGGGAGGGGTTACAATGAGCAGTTCTTC; CDR3aa: CASSFLSGRGYNEQFF
abundance: .; d_gene: TRBD1; j_gene: TRBJ1-1; v_gene: TRBV19; CDR3nt: TGTGCCAGTAGTGCCCGCCGATTAGGACAGGGGGCGCGGGGCACTGAAGCTTTCTTT; CDR3aa: CASSARRLGQGARGTEAFF
abundance: .; d_gene: TRBD2; j_gene: TRBJ2-3; v_gene: TRBV11-2; CDR3nt: TGTGCCAGCAGCTACGGACTAGCGGGAGTTAGCACAGATACGCAGTATTTT; CDR3aa: CASSYGLAGVSTDTQYF
abundance: .; d_gene: TRBD2; j_gene: TRBJ2-1; v_gene: TRBV5-1; CDR3nt: TGCGCCAGCAGCGACGGGACTAGCGGTGTCAATGAGCAGTTCTTC; CDR3aa: CASSDGTSGVNEQFF
abundance: .; d_gene: .; j_gene: TRBJ1-1; v_gene: TRBV12-5; CDR3nt: TGTGCTAGTGGCCTAGGGGCGAACACTGAAGCTTTCTTT; CDR3aa: CASGLGANTEAFF
abundance: .; d_gene: .; j_gene: TRBJ2-3; v_gene: TRBV5-4; CDR3nt: TGTGCCAGCAGCCAAAGCTACAGCGATACGCAGTATTTT; CDR3aa: CASSQSYSDTQYF
abundance: .; d_gene: .; j_gene: TRBJ2-7; v_gene: TRBV19; CDR3nt: TGTGCCAGTAGTATAGACCCCCAGTCGCGGGAGTACTTC; CDR3aa: CASSIDPQSREYF
abundance: .; d_gene: .; j_gene: TRBJ1-5; v_gene: TRBV6-6; CDR3nt: TGTGCCAGCAGTTACTCGTGGGGATATCAGCCCCAGCATTTT; CDR3aa: CASSYSWGYQPQHF
abundance: .; d_gene: TRBD2; j_gene: TRBJ2-7; v_gene: TRBV4-1; CDR3nt: TGCGCCAGCAGCCACCTACTAGCGGGAGGGAGGGGCTACGAGCAGTACTTC; CDR3aa: CASSHLLAGGRGYEQYF
abundance: .; d_gene: TRBD2; j_gene: TRBJ2-1; v_gene: TRBV19; CDR3nt: TGTGCCAGTAGCACTCTAGCGGGAATCAATGAGCAGTTCTTC; CDR3aa: CASSTLAGINEQFF
abundance: .; d_gene: TRBD1; j_gene: TRBJ2-2; v_gene: TRBV28; CDR3nt: TGTGCCAGCAGGGCGGACAGGGGAAACACCGGGGAGCTGTTTTTT; CDR3aa: CASRADRGNTGELFF